This passage covers 20 T cell receptor beta chains from one sample sequenced in a study of cytotoxic CD8 clonotypes in ibrutinib-treated CLL (dated by TCRdb to the early 2020s). Libraries were prepared through the immunoSEQ multiplex PCR assay. TCRdb's version of the immuneACCESS table is confined to in-frame rearrangements and falls short of the full clone set. An unresolved V gene accounts for under half of the shortfall where checked; the remainder is of unknown origin. Recorded for this sample are some 300,000 clones; roughly 80% of them occurred a single time. The ten largest clones capture 5.5% to 8% of the sample. The source material was PBMCs, sampled before ibrutinib treatment. All receptors derive from a human donor with chronic lymphocytic leukemia.

The V call is TRBV9, the J call TRBJ1-2, with D maybe TRBD1 (5 bases). Germline CDR1 is SGDLS and CDR2 is YYNGEE. CDR3 length: 12 amino acids. Trimming shortened V by 4 bases and J by 8 bases, and 12 bases separated the two germline ends. The CDR3 coding sequence is TGTGCCAGCAGCCCGACGGGGGGGGGCTACACCTTC. As protein: CASSPTGGGYTF.

The gene calls are TRBV6-6 and TRBJ1-5, with D tentatively TRBD1 (5 bases). The V gene's germline CDR1 is MNHNY and CDR2 SVGAGI (reference sequence). V was trimmed by 7 bases and J by 4 bases, leaving 11 bases between them. CDR3 size: 13 residues. DNA for the CDR3: TGTGCCAGCACCACGGGGGGGAATCAGCCCCAGCATTTT. Its translation: CASTTGGNQPQHF.

The J gene is TRBJ1-5, the V gene TRBV4-3, with 7 bases identical to TRBD1. The CDR3 has 15 amino acids. Losses at the gene ends were 4 bases for V and 3 bases for J; bases not matched to a gene: 6. The germline V gene has CDR1 LGHNA and CDR2 YSLEER. The CDR3 protein is CASSPQTGLNQPQHF. The CDR3 DNA follows: TGCGCCAGCAGCCCACAGACAGGGCTCAATCAGCCCCAGCATTTT.

The chain is built from TRBV5-7 and TRBJ2-1; TRBD2 matches 11 bases. TRBV5-7 is labeled an ORF, and its function is uncertain. V gave up 4 bases and J gave up 7 bases; unmatched junction bases: 10. The CDR3 length is 16 residues. Here the CDR3 reads CASSPCRRTSGNEQFF. CDR3 nucleotides: TGTGCCAGCAGCCCATGCCGTAGGACTAGCGGGAATGAGCAGTTCTTC.

The rearrangement joins TRBV5-4 to TRBJ2-3; 13 bases match TRBD2. The V gene's germline CDR1 is SGHNT and CDR2 YYREEE (reference sequence). The CDR3 extends over 16 amino acids. The V gene end was trimmed by 4 bases and the J gene end by 3 bases; junction bases not matched to a gene: 5. The CDR3, as DNA: TGTGCCAGCAGCGAGCGGACTAGCGGGAGAACAGATACGCAGTATTTT. Its translation is CASSERTSGRTDTQYF.

The chain has TRBV5-6 and TRBJ2-3; 11 nucleotides match TRBD2. This CDR3 has 16 amino acids. V trimming: 3 bases; J trimming: 4 bases; junction bases outside the gene matches: 7. The germline V gene encodes CDR1 SGHDT and CDR2 YYEEEE. The CDR3: CASSSALAGVPDTQYF. CDR3 coding DNA: TGTGCCAGCAGCTCGGCACTAGCGGGAGTCCCAGATACGCAGTATTTT.

As to this clone: The same CDR3 also results from other DNA sequences found in this sample. The chain links TRBV7-2 to TRBJ2-5, with unresolved D. The CDR3 contains 12 residues. V gave up 3 bases and J gave up 2 bases, with 4 bases separating them. Germline CDR1 and CDR2: SGHTA and FQGNSA. The CDR3 region has the DNA TGTGCCAGCAGCTTGGTGCAAGAGACCCAGTACTTC. Residues: CASSLVQETQYF.

The chain combines TRBV6-5 with TRBJ1-2; 11 bases agree with TRBD1. There are 15 residues in the CDR3. Per germline, CDR1 MNHEY and CDR2 SVGAGI. The V segment lost 3 bases and the J segment 4 bases; nucleotides outside the gene matches: 4. The CDR3 DNA sequence: TGTGCCAGCAGTTATAGGACAGGGGGCGGCTATGGCTACACCTTC. This encodes CASSYRTGGGYGYTF.

The genes are TRBV29-1 and TRBJ2-7; D unclear. The CDR3 runs to 11 residues. Germline-derived CDR1 and CDR2 are SQVTM and ANQGSEA. Trimming pared 6 bases from V and 2 bases from J, leaving 8 bases between. CDR3 loop: CSVPVAYEQYF. The CDR3 bases are TGCAGCGTCCCGGTTGCCTACGAGCAGTACTTC.

The CDR3 protein is CASKRGAHDEQFF. CDR3 DNA sequence: TGTGCCAGCAAAAGGGGGGCCCATGATGAGCAGTTCTTC. This chain connects TRBV28 to TRBJ2-1; perhaps D is TRBD1 or TRBD2 (6 bases each). Per germline, CDR1 MDHEN and CDR2 SYDVKM. V was trimmed by 7 bases and J by 8 bases, leaving 15 bases between them. The CDR3 covers 13 residues.

The rearrangement links TRBV9 to TRBJ2-1; TRBD1 agrees at 8 bases. This CDR3 is 13 amino acids long. CDR1 and CDR2 (germline): SGDLS, YYNGEE. V was clipped by 5 bases and J by 4 bases; unmatched bases: 2. The CDR3 nucleotides read TGTGCCAGCAGACAGGGGGAGTACAATGAGCAGTTCTTC. It translates to CASRQGEYNEQFF.

CDR3 residues: CASRRAGGPHNEQFF. The DNA for the CDR3 is TGTGCCAGCAGGAGAGCGGGAGGGCCACACAATGAGCAGTTCTTC. The chain is built from TRBV27 and TRBJ2-1, with 10 bases lining up with TRBD2. CDR3 length equals 15 residues. V trimming: 6 bases; J trimming: 5 bases; junction bases outside the gene matches: 7. The germline V gene encodes CDR1 MNHEY and CDR2 SMNVEV (reference sequence).

In this sample, this clone turned up once. The chain uses TRBV9 and TRBJ2-1; D perhaps matches TRBD2 (6 bases). The germline V gene encodes CDR1 SGDLS and CDR2 YYNGEE. The ends were cut back, 0 bases at V and 4 bases at J, with 11 bases in the middle. The CDR3 sequence is 15 residues long. The CDR3 DNA follows: TGTGCCAGCAGCGTAGTCGGCGGGAAGTACAATGAGCAGTTCTTC. It yields the protein CASSVVGGKYNEQFF.

V usage is TRBV28 and J usage is TRBJ2-5; weak D call: TRBD2 (6 bases). CDR3 length: 15 amino acids. V was shortened by 6 bases and J by 0 bases, with 14 bases between the two germline ends. CDR1 MDHEN and CDR2 SYDVKM come from the germline V gene. DNA of the CDR3: TGTGCCAGCAGACCCTTCGAGCGGGACCAAGAGACCCAGTACTTC. Translation: CASRPFERDQETQYF.

As to this clone: One end of the junction fails to match germline, which may point to a read error. The chain employs TRBV7-2 and TRBJ2-1, with TRBD2 identical over 13 bases. Germline V gene sequence: CDR1 SGHTA, CDR2 FQGNSA. This CDR3 spans 17 amino acids. For the CDR3, the DNA is TGTGCCAGCAGCCCCTGGACTAGCGGGAGTATCTACGATGAGCAGTTCTTC. As protein: CASSPWTSGSIYDEQFF.

V is TRBV7-6 and J is TRBJ2-2, with unresolved D. Trimming pared 2 bases from V and 1 base from J, leaving 8 bases between. This CDR3 has 15 amino acids. Germline CDR1 is SGHVS and CDR2 is FNYEAQ. CDR3 DNA sequence: TGTGCCAGCAGCTTATTTGCGGTGAACACCGGGGAGCTGTTTTTT. Translating gives CASSLFAVNTGELFF.

The V and J genes are TRBV7-9 and TRBJ2-5; no definite D call. The CDR3 totals 16 residues. The V gene's germline CDR1 is SEHNR and CDR2 FQNEAQ (reference sequence). V shed 5 bases and J shed 5 bases, with 21 bases lying between them. The CDR3 loop is CASSTGDLAGWETQYF. CDR3 coding DNA: TGTGCCAGCAGCACTGGGGATCTTGCCGGGTGGGAGACCCAGTACTTC.

V and J are TRBV18 and TRBJ2-5; D remains ambiguous. V lost 2 bases, J lost 4 bases, and 5 bases lay in between. Germline loops: CDR1 KGHSH, CDR2 LQKENI. There are 12 residues in the CDR3. CDR3 DNA: TGTGCCAGCTCACCATCGTCAGAGACCCAGTACTTC. Translating gives CASSPSSETQYF.

V is TRBV30 and J is TRBJ2-2, with TRBD2 matching over 13 bases. Germline lookup yields CDR1 GTSNPN and CDR2 SVGIG (reference sequence). This CDR3 region has 16 residues. V shed 0 bases, J shed 5 bases, and the junction held 3 bases outside the gene matches. This CDR3 is CAWSVGLAGVTGELFF. The CDR3, as DNA: TGTGCCTGGAGTGTTGGACTAGCGGGAGTAACCGGGGAGCTGTTTTTT.

The chain combines TRBV29-1 with TRBJ2-5, with 11 bases lining up with TRBD2. CDR3 size: 16 residues. Trimming removed 0 bases from V and 2 bases from J; junction bases left unmatched: 5. Germline CDR1 reads SQVTM; CDR2 reads ANQGSEA. The CDR3 region is CSVEDRGTSGQETQYF. As DNA, the CDR3 is TGCAGCGTTGAAGATCGGGGGACTAGCGGACAAGAGACCCAGTACTTC.